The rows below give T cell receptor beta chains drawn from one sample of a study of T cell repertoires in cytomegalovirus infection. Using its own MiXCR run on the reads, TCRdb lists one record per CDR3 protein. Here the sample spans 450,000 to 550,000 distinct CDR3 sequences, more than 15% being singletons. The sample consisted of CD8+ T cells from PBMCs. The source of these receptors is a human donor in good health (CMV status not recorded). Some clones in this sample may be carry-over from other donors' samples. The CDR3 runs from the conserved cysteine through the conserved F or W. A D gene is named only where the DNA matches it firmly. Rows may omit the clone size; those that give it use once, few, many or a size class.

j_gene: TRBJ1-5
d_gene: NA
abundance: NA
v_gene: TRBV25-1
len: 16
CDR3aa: CASSELEGTGNQPQHF
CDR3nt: TGTGCCAGCAGTGAATTGGAGGGGACGGGCAATCAGCCCCAGCATTTT

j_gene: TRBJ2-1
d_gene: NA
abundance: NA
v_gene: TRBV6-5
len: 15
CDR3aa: CASSYLGRNDNEQFF
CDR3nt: TGTGCCAGCAGTTACCTGGGGCGGAACGACAATGAGCAGTTCTTC

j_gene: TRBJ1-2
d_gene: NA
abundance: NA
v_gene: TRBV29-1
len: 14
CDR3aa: CSVPVTRTSYGYTF
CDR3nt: TGCAGCGTTCCAGTGACAAGGACCTCCTATGGCTACACCTTC

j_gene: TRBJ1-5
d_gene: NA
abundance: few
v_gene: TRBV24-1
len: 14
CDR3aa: CATSDLGRGQPQHF
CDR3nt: TGTGCCACCAGTGATTTGGGGAGAGGACAGCCCCAGCATTTT

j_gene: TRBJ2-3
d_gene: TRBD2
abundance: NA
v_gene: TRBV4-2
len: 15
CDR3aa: CASSQEGGYTYTQYF
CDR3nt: TGTGCCAGCAGCCAAGAGGGAGGGTACACATATACGCAGTATTTT

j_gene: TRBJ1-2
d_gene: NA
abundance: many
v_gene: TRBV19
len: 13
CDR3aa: CASSLGSTVFNTF
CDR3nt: TGTGCCAGTAGCCTTGGAAGTACGGTGTTCAACACCTTC

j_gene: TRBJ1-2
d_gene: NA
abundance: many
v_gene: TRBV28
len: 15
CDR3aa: CASSFGQLYYYGYTF
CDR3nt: TGTGCCAGCAGTTTTGGACAGCTATATTACTATGGCTACACCTTC

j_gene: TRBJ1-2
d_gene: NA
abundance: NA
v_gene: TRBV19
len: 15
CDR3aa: CASRGKTDTNYGYTF
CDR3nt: TGTGCCAGTAGGGGGAAGACCGATACTAACTATGGCTACACCTTC

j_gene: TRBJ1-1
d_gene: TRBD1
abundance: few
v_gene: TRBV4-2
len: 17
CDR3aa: CASSQDLAGGGNTEAFF
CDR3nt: TGTGCCAGCAGCCAAGATTTAGCAGGGGGCGGGAACACTGAAGCTTTCTTT

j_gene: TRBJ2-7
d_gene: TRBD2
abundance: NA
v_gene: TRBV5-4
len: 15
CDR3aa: CASSLWAGGSYEQYF
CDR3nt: TGTGCCAGCAGCTTGTGGGCGGGGGGATCCTACGAGCAGTACTTC

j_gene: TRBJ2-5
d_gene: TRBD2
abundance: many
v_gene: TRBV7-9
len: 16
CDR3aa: CASSARLAGQQETQYF
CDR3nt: TGTGCCAGCAGCGCTAGACTAGCGGGCCAACAAGAGACCCAGTACTTC

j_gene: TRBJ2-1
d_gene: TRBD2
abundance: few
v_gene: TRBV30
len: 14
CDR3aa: CAAPVLAGSNEQFF
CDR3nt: TGTGCCGCCCCGGTGTTAGCGGGATCCAATGAGCAGTTCTTC

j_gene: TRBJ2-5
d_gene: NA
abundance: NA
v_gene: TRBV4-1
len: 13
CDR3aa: CASSRTSPETQYF
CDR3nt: TGCGCCAGCAGCCGAACTTCCCCGGAGACCCAGTACTTC

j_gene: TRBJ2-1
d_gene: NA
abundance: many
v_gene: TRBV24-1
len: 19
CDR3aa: CATSDLQSGNPGAVNEQFF
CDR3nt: TGTGCCACCAGTGATTTGCAGTCGGGCAATCCGGGAGCAGTCAATGAGCAGTTCTTC

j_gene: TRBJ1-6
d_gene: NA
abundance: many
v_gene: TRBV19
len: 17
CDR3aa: CASSMNTVWTYNSPLHF
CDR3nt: TGTGCCAGTAGTATGAACACAGTGTGGACCTATAATTCACCCCTCCACTTT

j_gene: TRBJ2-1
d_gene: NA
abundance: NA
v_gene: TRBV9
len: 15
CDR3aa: CASSVGPKIANEQFF
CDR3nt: TGTGCCAGCAGCGTTGGGCCTAAAATAGCCAATGAGCAGTTCTTC

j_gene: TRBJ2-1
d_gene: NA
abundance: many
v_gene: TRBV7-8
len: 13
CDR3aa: CASSLGQSNEQFF
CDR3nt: TGTGCCAGCAGCCTCGGACAGTCCAATGAGCAGTTCTTC